This passage covers 8 T cell receptor beta chains from one sample sequenced in a study of beta chain features in type 1 diabetes. Expressed TCRB transcripts were sequenced because the isolated RNA had all been reverse transcribed beforehand. Sequencing was performed with immunoSEQ multiplex PCR; in TCRdb, only in-frame clones are kept and a portion is missing. The data show over 65,000 clones, with around 32% seen just once and 0.45% to 0.55% held by the top ten. The sample comprised stem cell memory CD4+ T cells from blood. These receptors were taken from a woman aged 18 to 35 in good health.

The chain carries TRBV29-1 and TRBJ1-1, with 7 nucleotides matching TRBD1. The CDR3 sequence is 13 residues long. Unmatched junction bases numbered 9, after V lost 6 bases and J lost 5 bases. Germline-derived CDR1 and CDR2 are SQVTM and ANQGSEA. The CDR3 region is CSVYRGPGTEAFF. In DNA, the CDR3 is TGCAGCGTATACAGGGGCCCTGGGACTGAAGCTTTCTTT.

The CDR3 coding sequence is TGTGCCAGTACCCTAGGGGGGGTAACTGAAGCTTTCTTT. This codes for CASTLGGVTEAFF. V and J are TRBV19 and TRBJ1-1; possible D gene TRBD1, 6 bases. V lost 7 bases to trimming and J lost 5 bases, with 14 bases between them. Germline loops: CDR1 LNHDA, CDR2 SQIVND (reference sequence). This CDR3 has 13 amino acids.

This clone has more than one count but fewer than ten. The V and J genes are TRBV7-9 and TRBJ2-1; 8 bases line up with TRBD2. Germline CDR1 reads SEHNR; CDR2 reads FQNEAQ (reference sequence). Trimming at V came to 2 bases and at J to 12 bases, leaving 6 bases not matched to a gene. The CDR3 totals 13 residues. CDR3 amino acids: CASSLRREGGQFF. The CDR3 nucleotides read TGTGCCAGCAGCTTACGACGGGAGGGCGGGCAGTTCTTC.

The chain joins TRBV5-4 to TRBJ2-1; 8 nucleotides agree with TRBD1. The germline V gene has CDR1 SGHNT and CDR2 YYREEE (reference sequence). The junction had 8 bases not matched to a gene; V was cut back by 4 bases and J by 8 bases. The CDR3 sequence is 14 residues long. This chain's CDR3 is CASSPQGDKDEQFF. The CDR3 nucleotides are TGTGCCAGCAGCCCACAGGGGGATAAGGATGAGCAGTTCTTC.

This clone appeared many times. J is TRBJ2-6 and V is TRBV7-9; D is unresolved. The CDR3 is made up of 13 amino acids. From germline, CDR1 is SEHNR and CDR2 FQNEAQ (reference sequence). V was trimmed by 7 bases and J by 7 bases, leaving 11 bases between them. CDR3 nucleotide sequence: TGTGCCAGCATCGACCCTAGAGCCAACGTCCTGACTTTC. The encoded protein is CASIDPRANVLTF.

The chain joins TRBV30 to TRBJ1-2; no clear D gene. V dropped 3 bases and J dropped 0 bases, with 11 bases sitting between them. CDR1 and CDR2 (germline): GTSNPN, SVGIG (reference sequence). The CDR3 sequence is 14 residues long. CDR3 sequence (DNA): TGTGCCTGGAGCGTGGGGAGTGCTAACTATGGCTACACCTTC. Its protein product is CAWSVGSANYGYTF.

The sample holds many counts of this clone. The rearrangement joins TRBV29-1 to TRBJ2-7, with 12 bases matching TRBD1. Germline CDR1 and CDR2: SQVTM and ANQGSEA. J was trimmed by 5 bases and V by 8 bases; bases with no gene match: 4. The CDR3 contains 12 residues. For the CDR3, the DNA is TGCAGCTCTGGGACAGGGGGCAACGAGCAGTACTTC. As protein: CSSGTGGNEQYF.

This chain uses TRBV19 with TRBJ1-1; TRBD1 matches 7 bases. The CDR3 covers 14 residues. After removal of 4 bases from V and 5 bases from J, the junction contained 7 bases not matched to a gene. Germline assignment: CDR1 LNHDA and CDR2 SQIVND (reference sequence). DNA for the CDR3: TGTGCCAGTAGTAACTCACCAGGGGGGACTGAAGCTTTCTTT. It yields the protein CASSNSPGGTEAFF.